One sample yielded the 20 T cell receptor beta chains listed below, sequenced in a study of blood T cell repertoires in COVID-19. Clones were sequenced by immunoSEQ multiplex PCR, and TCRdb holds only the in-frame ones, with some missing. The table has roughly 250,000 clones, around 83% seen once. The sequenced material came from peripheral blood. The receptors derive from an older woman with active or convalescent COVID-19.

This clone appeared a single time. This chain uses TRBV4-1 with TRBJ1-2; no definite D call. The CDR3 has 16 residues. Germline lookup yields CDR1 MGHRA and CDR2 YSYEKL. The ends were cut back, 0 bases at V and 7 bases at J, with 18 bases in the middle. CDR3 nucleotide sequence: TGCGCCAGCAGCCAAGATCAGAGGGTTCGGGCGTCTGGCTACACCTTC. This codes for CASSQDQRVRASGYTF.

CDR3 sequence reads: CASSRGGPGTDTQYF. For the CDR3, the DNA is TGTGCCAGCTCGCGGGGAGGGCCAGGGACAGATACGCAGTATTTT. The V gene is TRBV7-2, the J gene TRBJ2-3; TRBD2 aligns across 7 bases. This CDR3 contains 15 residues. The V gene's germline CDR1 is SGHTA and CDR2 FQGNSA. V lost 8 bases and J lost 3; bases outside the gene matches: 11. The full variable domain, completed using reference TRBV7-2 and TRBJ2-3, is GAGVSQSPSNKVTEKGKDVELRCDPISGHTALYWYRQSLGQGLEFLIYFQGNSAPDKSGLPSDRFSAERTGGSVSTLTIQRTQQEDSAVYLCASSRGGPGTDTQYFGPGTRLTVL.

The chain links TRBV19 to TRBJ1-5, with a weak D call TRBD1 (6 bases). Germline CDR1 LNHDA, CDR2 SQIVND (reference sequence). V was clipped by 6 bases and J by 9 bases, with 21 bases between them. CDR3 length: 15 residues. The CDR3 sequence: CASSKGGGVVGPQHF. As DNA, the CDR3 is TGTGCCAGTAGCAAGGGGGGGGGAGTAGTAGGGCCCCAGCATTTT.

The chain carries TRBV10-3 and TRBJ2-2; no clear D. Germline lookup yields CDR1 ENHRY and CDR2 SYGVKD. Trimming shortened V by 5 bases and J by 4 bases, and 11 bases separated the two germline ends. The CDR3 is 14 amino acids. For the CDR3, the DNA is TGTGCCATCAGTCCGCAGGATTTCACCGGGGAGCTGTTTTTT. It codes for CAISPQDFTGELFF.

This rearrangement joins TRBV7-8 to TRBJ2-2; possible D gene TRBD2, 5 bases. The CDR3 extends over 14 amino acids. Germline V gene sequence: CDR1 SGHVS, CDR2 FQNEAQ. V was clipped by 5 bases and J by 1 base, with 8 bases between them. Here the CDR3 reads CASSKRGNTGELFF. The CDR3 nucleotides are TGTGCCAGCAGCAAACGGGGGAACACCGGGGAGCTGTTTTTT.

This rearrangement joins TRBV6-2 or TRBV6-3 to TRBJ2-7; TRBD1 is a possible D gene (6 bases). The germline CDR1 and CDR2 sequences are MNHEY and SVGEGT. The CDR3 extends over 14 amino acids. The germline V and J ends were trimmed by 0 bases and 6 bases, with 12 bases remaining between them. CDR3 residues: CASSYSEQGSEQYF. CDR3 DNA: TGTGCCAGCAGTTACTCGGAACAGGGATCCGAGCAGTACTTC.

This chain uses TRBV7-3 with TRBJ2-3, with D maybe TRBD1 (7 bases). The V gene's germline CDR1 is SGHTA and CDR2 FQGTGA. The CDR3 is 15 amino acids. The V and J ends lost 4 bases and 2 bases respectively, with 13 bases between them. The CDR3 loop is CASSSGGGYTDTQYF. The CDR3 bases are TGTGCCAGCAGCTCAGGGGGAGGCTACACAGATACGCAGTATTTT.

V usage is TRBV15 and J usage is TRBJ2-7, with 13 bases aligning to TRBD2. This CDR3 is 16 amino acids long. J lost 7 bases, V lost 1 base, and 7 bases had no gene match. Germline values: CDR1 LNHNV, CDR2 YYDKDF (reference sequence). Here the CDR3 reads CATSRGLAGGSGEQYF. CDR3 coding DNA: TGTGCCACCAGCAGAGGACTAGCGGGGGGTTCGGGTGAGCAGTACTTC.

This clone has only one observation. The chain uses TRBV7-9 and TRBJ2-1; perhaps TRBD2 as D (6 bases). CDR1 and CDR2 (germline): SEHNR, FQNEAQ (reference sequence). The ends were cut back, 1 base at V and 13 bases at J, with 11 bases in the middle. The CDR3 consists of 12 residues. The CDR3 here is CASSLETRSQFF. CDR3 bases: TGTGCCAGCAGCTTAGAGACTAGGTCCCAGTTCTTC.

The sample holds a few counts of this clone. The chain employs TRBV6-6 and TRBJ2-1, with D hard to call. Between the trimmed V and J ends, which lost 6 bases and 3 bases, there was a span of 6 bases. The CDR3 runs to 12 residues. Germline V CDR1 and CDR2: MNHNY, SVGAGI (reference sequence). The CDR3 loop is CASSQDYNEQFF. CDR3 nucleotide sequence: TGTGCCAGCAGCCAGGACTACAATGAGCAGTTCTTC.

The V call is TRBV19, the J call TRBJ2-1, with D possibly matching TRBD2 (5 bases). CDR3 length equals 13 residues. V was clipped by 2 bases and J by 6 bases, with 8 bases between them. The germline CDR1 and CDR2 sequences are LNHDA and SQIVND (reference sequence). CDR3 sequence reads: CASSISLANEQFF. The CDR3 DNA is TGTGCCAGTAGTATAAGCCTAGCCAATGAGCAGTTCTTC. Complete variable domain (other parts from reference TRBV19 and TRBJ2-1): DGGITQSPKYLFRKEGQNVTLSCEQNLNHDAMYWYRQDPGQGLRLIYYSQIVNDFQKGDIAEGYSVSREKKESFPLTVTSAQKNPTAFYLCASSISLANEQFFGPGTRLTVL.

The rearrangement links TRBV18 to TRBJ1-1; no clear D. Per germline, CDR1 KGHSH and CDR2 LQKENI. V shed 0 bases and J shed 1 base, with 15 bases lying between them. The CDR3 is 17 residues long. The CDR3 protein is CASSPPGSSLGNTEAFF. In nucleotides, the CDR3 is TGTGCCAGCTCACCACCGGGCAGCTCACTGGGGAACACTGAAGCTTTCTTT.

This chain links TRBV11-2 with TRBJ1-1; TRBD1 matches 10 bases. In germline, CDR1 is SGHAT, CDR2 FQNNGV. The junction had 6 bases not matched to a gene; V was cut back by 6 bases and J by 5 bases. The CDR3 is 14 residues long. Written as DNA, the CDR3 is TGTGCCAGCAGTCCGGGACAGGGGTGGACTGAAGCTTTCTTT. It encodes CASSPGQGWTEAFF.

This chain links TRBV7-9 with TRBJ1-2, with 7 bases aligning to TRBD1. V shed 5 bases, J shed 2 bases, and the junction held 11 bases outside the gene matches. Per germline, CDR1 SEHNR and CDR2 FQNEAQ (reference sequence). CDR3 length equals 16 residues. In DNA, the CDR3 is TGTGCCAGCAGCGCCCTTGGGGCAGGGGGGAACTATGGCTACACCTTC. Protein sequence: CASSALGAGGNYGYTF.

The rearrangement joins TRBV10-3 to TRBJ1-2; D is uncertain. Trimming pared 2 bases from V and 0 bases from J, leaving 7 bases between. Germline values: CDR1 ENHRY, CDR2 SYGVKD. The CDR3 loop spans 14 amino acids. The CDR3 nucleotides are TGTGCCATCAGTGAGGCGGCAGCTAACTATGGCTACACCTTC. Its translation: CAISEAAANYGYTF.

This chain links TRBV5-1 with TRBJ1-5; 7 bases align to TRBD1. V lost 1 base to trimming and J lost 3 bases; unmatched junction nucleotides: 1. The CDR3 has 14 amino acids. Looked up from germline, CDR1 is SGHRS and CDR2 is YFSETQ. The CDR3 DNA sequence: TGCGCCAGCAGCTTGACAGGGGACAATCAGCCCCAGCATTTT. Its protein product is CASSLTGDNQPQHF. Variable domain in full (rest from reference TRBV5-1 and TRBJ1-5): KAGVTQTPRYLIKTRGQQVTLSCSPISGHRSVSWYQQTPGQGLQFLFEYFSETQRNKGNFPGRFSGRQFSNSRSEMNVSTLELGDSALYLCASSLTGDNQPQHFGDGTRLSIL.

The CDR3 DNA follows: TGCGCCAGCAGCCAAATAAGAACAGCTAACACTGAAGCTTTCTTT. Amino acids: CASSQIRTANTEAFF. This chain links TRBV4-1 with TRBJ1-1; D call uncertain. From germline, CDR1 is MGHRA and CDR2 YSYEKL. V lost 2 bases to trimming and J lost 2 bases, with 12 bases between them. The CDR3 loop spans 15 amino acids.

CDR3 sequence (DNA): TGTGCCAGCACCCAAAGAGGTCAAGGGGGCGCAGGGTATGGCTACACCTTC. The encoded protein is CASTQRGQGGAGYGYTF. V usage is TRBV7-2 and J usage is TRBJ1-2, with TRBD1 identical over 7 bases. Trimming at V came to 7 bases and at J to 5 bases, leaving 19 bases not matched to a gene. CDR1 is SGHTA, CDR2 FQGNSA, per germline. This CDR3 has 17 amino acids. The complete variable domain, with remaining parts taken from reference TRBV7-2 and TRBJ1-2, reads GAGVSQSPSNKVTEKGKDVELRCDPISGHTALYWYRQSLGQGLEFLIYFQGNSAPDKSGLPSDRFSAERTGGSVSTLTIQRTQQEDSAVYLCASTQRGQGGAGYGYTFGSGTRLTVV.

The chain couples TRBV6-6 to TRBJ1-5; TRBD1 might be the D (6 bases). Germline assignment: CDR1 MNHNY and CDR2 SVGAGI (reference sequence). The CDR3 spans 16 residues. The V and J ends lost 8 bases and 4 bases respectively, with 21 bases between them. The chain's CDR3 is CASSRMGAGANQPQHF. The CDR3, as DNA: TGTGCCAGCTCCCGGATGGGGGCAGGGGCTAATCAGCCCCAGCATTTT.

This clone was observed a handful of times. The genes are TRBV15 and TRBJ1-6, with TRBD1 matching 7 bases. The germline CDR1 and CDR2 sequences are LNHNV and YYDKDF (reference sequence). The CDR3 length is 17 residues. Trimming removed 0 bases from V and 8 bases from J; junction bases left unmatched: 10. Here the CDR3 reads CATSRDRESGGDSPLHF. DNA of the CDR3: TGTGCCACCAGCAGAGATCGGGAATCAGGGGGTGATTCACCCCTCCACTTT. Supplemented by reference TRBV15 and TRBJ1-6, the full variable domain reads DAMVIQNPRYQVTQFGKPVTLSCSQTLNHNVMYWYQQKSSQAPKLLFHYYDKDFNNEADTPDNFQSRRPNTSFCFLDIRSPGLGDTAMYLCATSRDRESGGDSPLHFGNGTRLTVT.